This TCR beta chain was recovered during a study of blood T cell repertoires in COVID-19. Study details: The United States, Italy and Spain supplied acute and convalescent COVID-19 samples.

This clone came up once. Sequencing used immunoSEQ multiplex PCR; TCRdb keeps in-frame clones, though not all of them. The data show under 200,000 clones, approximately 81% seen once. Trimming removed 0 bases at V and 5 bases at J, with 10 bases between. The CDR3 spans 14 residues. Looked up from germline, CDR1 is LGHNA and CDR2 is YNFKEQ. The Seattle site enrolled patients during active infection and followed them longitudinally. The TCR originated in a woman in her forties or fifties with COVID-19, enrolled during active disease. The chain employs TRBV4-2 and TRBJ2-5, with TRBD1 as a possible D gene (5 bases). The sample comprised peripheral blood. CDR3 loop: CASSQEGVEETQYF. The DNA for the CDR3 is TGTGCCAGCAGCCAAGAAGGGGTGGAGGAGACCCAGTACTTC.